The next 16 T cell receptor beta chains were all read from a single sample in a study of blood T cell repertoires in COVID-19. Profiling relied on immunoSEQ multiplex PCR, and the TCRdb table lists in-frame clones only, not all of them. Of roughly 180,000 clones listed, about 83% are singletons. Input material: PBMCs or T cells enriched from blood (not recorded which). The receptors shown here come from a woman aged 25-40 years who had recovered from COVID-19.

This chain joins TRBV5-4 and TRBJ2-5, with a weak D call TRBD2 (6 bases). Trimming took 8 bases from V and 1 from J, leaving 12 bases between them. The CDR3 spans 13 residues. Germline V lookup: CDR1 SGHNT, CDR2 YYREEE (reference sequence). The CDR3 region has the DNA TGTGCCAGTTCCAAGGAGGGCCAAGAGACCCAGTACTTC. Its protein is CASSKEGQETQYF.

This chain links TRBV27 with TRBJ1-4, with 9 nucleotides matching TRBD1. Germline V CDR1 and CDR2: MNHEY, SMNVEV (reference sequence). The CDR3 runs 16 residues. The trim removed 8 bases at V and 10 bases at J, leaving 17 bases unmatched. The CDR3 region is CASGGEQGAYTGKLFF. The CDR3 bases are TGTGCCAGCGGGGGGGAACAGGGGGCTTATACCGGAAAACTGTTTTTT.

This clone came up once. The V and J genes are TRBV2 and TRBJ1-2, with a possible D match to TRBD1 (6 bases). CDR3 length: 12 residues. Germline assignment: CDR1 SNHLY and CDR2 FYNNEI. Trimming took 8 bases from V and 8 from J, leaving 15 bases between them. The CDR3 nucleotides are TGTGCCAGCGGACAGCTATTAGAGGGCTACACCTTC. Residues: CASGQLLEGYTF. Full variable domain (missing parts from reference TRBV2 and TRBJ1-2): EPEVTQTPSHQVTQMGQEVILRCVPISNHLYFYWYRQILGQKVEFLVSFYNNEISEKSEIFDDQFSVERPDGSNFTLKIRSTKLEDSAMYFCASGQLLEGYTFGSGTRLTVV.

The J gene is TRBJ2-1, the V gene TRBV7-2; D might be TRBD2 (5 bases). The germline CDR1 and CDR2 sequences are SGHTA and FQGNSA. V was trimmed by 2 bases and J by 9 bases, leaving 14 bases between them. The CDR3 is made up of 14 amino acids. Here the CDR3 reads CASSLSRVTIEQFF. The CDR3 DNA follows: TGTGCCAGCAGCTTATCGCGGGTTACAATTGAGCAGTTCTTC.

The rearrangement uses TRBV10-3 and TRBJ1-4, with 8 nucleotides matching TRBD1. With V trimmed by 3 bases and J by 7 bases, 10 bases remained unmatched. Germline V CDR1 and CDR2: ENHRY, SYGVKD. This CDR3 is built from 16 residues. CDR3 residues: CAISERQGAHGEKLFF. CDR3 DNA sequence: TGTGCCATCAGTGAACGCCAGGGGGCGCATGGTGAAAAACTGTTTTTT.

The chain combines TRBV5-1 with TRBJ1-1, with no clear D. Germline lookup yields CDR1 SGHRS and CDR2 YFSETQ. Trimming shortened V by 2 bases and J by 1 base, and 9 bases separated the two germline ends. This CDR3 is 14 amino acids long. Written as DNA, the CDR3 is TGCGCCAGCAGCTTATTTGACAAGAACACTGAAGCTTTCTTT. Its translation: CASSLFDKNTEAFF.

The chain carries TRBV5-1 and TRBJ1-1; TRBD1 is a possible D gene (5 bases). The germline V gene has CDR1 SGHRS and CDR2 YFSETQ. V lost 0 bases and J lost 3, with 12 bases in between. This CDR3 has 15 residues. This chain's CDR3 is CASSLVAREDTEAFF. The DNA of the CDR3 is TGCGCCAGCAGCTTGGTCGCCAGGGAAGACACTGAAGCTTTCTTT.

Details on this clone: Other DNA sequences of this sample code for an identical CDR3. V is TRBV7-9 and J is TRBJ2-7; D is uncertain. CDR1 and CDR2 from the germline V gene are SEHNR and FQNEAQ (reference sequence). V dropped 2 bases and J dropped 6 bases, with 8 bases sitting between them. The CDR3 consists of 12 residues. The CDR3 sequence is CASSLSGSEQYF. The CDR3 DNA follows: TGTGCCAGCAGCTTATCGGGTTCCGAGCAGTACTTC.

This sequence joins TRBV3-1 (or the pseudogene TRBV3-2) and TRBJ1-1; D may be TRBD1 (6 bases). Trimming removed 4 bases at V and 9 bases at J, with 9 bases between. From germline, CDR1 is LGHDT and CDR2 YNNKEL (reference sequence). The CDR3 sequence is 11 residues long. The CDR3: CASSLQGQAFF. The CDR3 bases are TGTGCCAGCAGCCTACAGGGCCAAGCTTTCTTT.

This clone has more than one count but fewer than ten. The chain carries TRBV5-1 and TRBJ2-3; TRBD1 is a possible D gene (5 bases). Trimming left V 0 bases short and J 4 bases short, with 12 bases between. This CDR3 has 15 amino acids. Germline loops: CDR1 SGHRS, CDR2 YFSETQ. CDR3 DNA sequence: TGCGCCAGCAGCTTGGCAGGCAGGGTCTCAGATACGCAGTATTTT. Translating gives CASSLAGRVSDTQYF.

The chain combines TRBV19 with TRBJ1-2; D is possibly TRBD1 (5 bases). Trimming took off 4 bases at V and 3 bases at J, with 15 bases between the two ends. CDR3 size: 15 residues. Germline-derived CDR1 and CDR2 are LNHDA and SQIVND (reference sequence). The CDR3 DNA is TGTGCCAGTAGTACTTCCGGGACTGAATACTATGGCTACACCTTC. It is translated as CASSTSGTEYYGYTF.

This clone was recorded only once. J is TRBJ1-2 and V is TRBV7-6; TRBD1 might be the D (6 bases). Germline V lookup: CDR1 SGHVS, CDR2 FNYEAQ. V lost 5 bases to trimming and J lost 3 bases, with 10 bases between them. The CDR3 covers 13 residues. The CDR3 DNA is TGTGCCAGCAGCCAGGGGTTGGACTATGGCTACACCTTC. Its protein is CASSQGLDYGYTF.

The rearrangement joins TRBV3-1 (or the pseudogene TRBV3-2) to TRBJ2-7; D gene ambiguous. The CDR3 extends over 12 amino acids. V was cut by 1 base and J by 7 bases, with 8 bases left in between. The V gene's germline CDR1 is LGHDT and CDR2 YNNKEL (reference sequence). The CDR3 spells CASSQAGLEQYF. The CDR3 DNA reads TGTGCCAGCAGCCAAGCAGGTTTAGAGCAGTACTTC.

This chain connects TRBV28 to TRBJ1-5; 8 bases are shared with TRBD1. CDR3 length: 14 amino acids. Losses at the gene ends were 5 bases for V and 6 bases for J; bases not matched to a gene: 6. Germline lookup yields CDR1 MDHEN and CDR2 SYDVKM. CDR3 amino acids: CASSPDRVVQPQHF. The CDR3 DNA reads TGTGCCAGCAGTCCGGACAGGGTAGTTCAGCCCCAGCATTTT.

The V call is TRBV30, the J call TRBJ2-4; maybe TRBD2 (5 bases). Per the germline V gene, CDR1 is GTSNPN and CDR2 is SVGIG (reference sequence). The CDR3 length is 18 residues. Trimming took off 1 base at V and 2 bases at J, with 21 bases between the two ends. For the CDR3, the DNA is TGTGCCTGGAGTGCACCGGCGGACTTAGGATTCTCCAAAAACATTCAGTACTTC. Its translation is CAWSAPADLGFSKNIQYF. The variable domain in full, with the rest retrieved from reference TRBV30 and TRBJ2-4, is SQTIHQWPATLVQPVGSPLSLECTVEGTSNPNLYWYRQAAGRGLQLLFYSVGIGQISSEVPQNLSASRPQDRQFILSSKKLLLSDSGFYLCAWSAPADLGFSKNIQYFGAGTRLSVL.

This clone has only one observation. This chain connects TRBV18 to TRBJ2-1, with TRBD1 matching over 7 bases. The germline V gene has CDR1 KGHSH and CDR2 LQKENI. V trimming: 4 bases; J trimming: 5 bases; junction bases outside the gene matches: 11. This CDR3 spans 16 amino acids. As DNA, the CDR3 is TGTGCCAGCTCACAGAGACAGGGACGTGGAAACAATGAGCAGTTCTTC. It translates to CASSQRQGRGNNEQFF.